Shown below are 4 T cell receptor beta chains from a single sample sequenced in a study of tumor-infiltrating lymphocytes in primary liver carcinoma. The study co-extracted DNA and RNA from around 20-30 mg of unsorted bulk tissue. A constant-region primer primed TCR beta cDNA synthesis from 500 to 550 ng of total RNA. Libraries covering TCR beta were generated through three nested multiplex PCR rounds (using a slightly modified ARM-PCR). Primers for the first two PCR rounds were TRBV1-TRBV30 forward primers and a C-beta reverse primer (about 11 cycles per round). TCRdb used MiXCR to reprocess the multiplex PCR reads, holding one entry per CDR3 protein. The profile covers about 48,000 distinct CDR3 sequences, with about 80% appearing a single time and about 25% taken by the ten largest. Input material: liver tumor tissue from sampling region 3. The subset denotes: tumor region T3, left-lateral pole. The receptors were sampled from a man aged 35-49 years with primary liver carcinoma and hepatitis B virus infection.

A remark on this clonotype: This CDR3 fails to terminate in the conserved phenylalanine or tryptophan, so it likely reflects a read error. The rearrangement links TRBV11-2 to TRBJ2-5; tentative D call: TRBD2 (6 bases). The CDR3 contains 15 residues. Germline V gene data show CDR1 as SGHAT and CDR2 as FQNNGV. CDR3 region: CASSDLTEAGETQYI. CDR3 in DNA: TGTGCTAGCAGCGACCTGACAGAAGCGGGAGAGACCCAGTACATC.

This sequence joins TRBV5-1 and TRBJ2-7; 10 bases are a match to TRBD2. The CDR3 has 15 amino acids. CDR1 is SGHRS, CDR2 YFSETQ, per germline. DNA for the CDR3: TGCGCGAGCTGCTTGACTAGCGGGCAGGCCTACGAGCAGTACTTC. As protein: CASCLTSGQAYEQYF.

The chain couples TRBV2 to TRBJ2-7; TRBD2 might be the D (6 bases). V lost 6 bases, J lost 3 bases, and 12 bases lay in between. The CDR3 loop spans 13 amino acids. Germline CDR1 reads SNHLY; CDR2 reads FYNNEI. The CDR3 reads CASRGGADYEQYF. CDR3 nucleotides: TGTGCCAGCAGGGGGGGAGCGGACTACGAGCAGTACTTC. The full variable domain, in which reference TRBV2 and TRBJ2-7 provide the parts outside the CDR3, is EPEVTQTPSHQVTQMGQEVILRCVPISNHLYFYWYRQILGQKVEFLVSFYNNEISEKSEIFDDQFSVERPDGSNFTLKIRSTKLEDSAMYFCASRGGADYEQYFGPGTRLTVT.

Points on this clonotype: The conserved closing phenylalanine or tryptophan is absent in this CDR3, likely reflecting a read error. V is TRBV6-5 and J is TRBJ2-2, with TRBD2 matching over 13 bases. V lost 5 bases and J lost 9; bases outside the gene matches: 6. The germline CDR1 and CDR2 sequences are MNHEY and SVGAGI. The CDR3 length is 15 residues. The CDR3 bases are TGTGCCAGCAGTGGACTAGCGGGAGTAACCAGGGAGCTGTTTCTT. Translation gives CASSGLAGVTRELFL.